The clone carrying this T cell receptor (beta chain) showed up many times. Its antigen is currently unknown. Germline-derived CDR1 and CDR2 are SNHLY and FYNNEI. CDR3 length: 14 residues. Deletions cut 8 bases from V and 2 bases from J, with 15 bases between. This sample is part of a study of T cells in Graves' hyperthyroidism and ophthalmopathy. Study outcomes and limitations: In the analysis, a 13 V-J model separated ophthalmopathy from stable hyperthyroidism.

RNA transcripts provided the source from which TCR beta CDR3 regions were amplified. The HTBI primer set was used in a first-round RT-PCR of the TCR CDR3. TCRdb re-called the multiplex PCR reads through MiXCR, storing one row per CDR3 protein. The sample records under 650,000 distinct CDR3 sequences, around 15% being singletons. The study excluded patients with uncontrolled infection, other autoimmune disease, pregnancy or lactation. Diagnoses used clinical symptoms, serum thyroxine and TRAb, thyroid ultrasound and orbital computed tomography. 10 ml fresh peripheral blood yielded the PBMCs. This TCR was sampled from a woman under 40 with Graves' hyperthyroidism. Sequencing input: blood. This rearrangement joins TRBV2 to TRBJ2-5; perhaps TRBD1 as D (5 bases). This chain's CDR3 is CASANGAIQETQYF. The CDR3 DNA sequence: TGTGCCAGCGCGAATGGGGCTATACAAGAGACCCAGTACTTC. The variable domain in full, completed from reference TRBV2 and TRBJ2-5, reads EPEVTQTPSHQVTQMGQEVILRCVPISNHLYFYWYRQILGQKVEFLVSFYNNEISEKSEIFDDQFSVERPDGSNFTLKIRSTKLEDSAMYFCASANGAIQETQYFGPGTRLLVL.